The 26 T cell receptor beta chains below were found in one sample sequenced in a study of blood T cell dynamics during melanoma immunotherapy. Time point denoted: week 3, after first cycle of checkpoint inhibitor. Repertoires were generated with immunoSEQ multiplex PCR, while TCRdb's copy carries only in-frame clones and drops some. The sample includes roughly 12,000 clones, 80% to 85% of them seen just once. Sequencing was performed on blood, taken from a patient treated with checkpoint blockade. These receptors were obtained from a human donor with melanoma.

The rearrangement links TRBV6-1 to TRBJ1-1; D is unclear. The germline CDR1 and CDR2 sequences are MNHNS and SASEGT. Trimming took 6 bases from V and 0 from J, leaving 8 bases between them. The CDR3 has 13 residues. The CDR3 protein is CASSTTLNTEAFF. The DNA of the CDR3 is TGTGCCAGCAGCACTACCTTGAACACTGAAGCTTTCTTT.

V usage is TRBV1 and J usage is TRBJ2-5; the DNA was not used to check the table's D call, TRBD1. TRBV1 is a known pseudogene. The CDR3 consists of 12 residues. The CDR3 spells CTSGGSQETQYF. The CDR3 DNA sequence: TGCACCAGCGGGGGCAGCCAAGAGACCCAGTACTTC.

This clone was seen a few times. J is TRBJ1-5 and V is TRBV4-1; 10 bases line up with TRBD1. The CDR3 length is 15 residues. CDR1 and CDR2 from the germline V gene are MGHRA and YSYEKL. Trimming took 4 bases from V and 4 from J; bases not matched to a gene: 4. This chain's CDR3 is CASSLRTGGNQPQHF. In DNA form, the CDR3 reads TGCGCCAGCAGCCTTCGGACAGGGGGGAATCAGCCCCAGCATTTT.

The CDR3 reads CASSFAGVYSNQPQHF. In DNA, the CDR3 is TGTGCCAGCAGCTTTGCAGGAGTCTATAGCAATCAGCCCCAGCATTTT. The rearrangement joins TRBV5-5 to TRBJ1-5; D gene ambiguous. This CDR3 region has 16 residues. Germline V lookup: CDR1 SGHKS, CDR2 YYEKEE (reference sequence). The V end was cut by 2 bases, the J end by 0 bases, with 12 bases between.

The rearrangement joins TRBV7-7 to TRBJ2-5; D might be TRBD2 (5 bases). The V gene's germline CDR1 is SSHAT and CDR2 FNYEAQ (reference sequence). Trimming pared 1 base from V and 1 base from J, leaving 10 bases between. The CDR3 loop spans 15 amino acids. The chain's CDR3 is CASSLGRRAQETQYF. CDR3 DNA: TGTGCCAGCAGCTTAGGCCGGCGGGCCCAAGAGACCCAGTACTTC.

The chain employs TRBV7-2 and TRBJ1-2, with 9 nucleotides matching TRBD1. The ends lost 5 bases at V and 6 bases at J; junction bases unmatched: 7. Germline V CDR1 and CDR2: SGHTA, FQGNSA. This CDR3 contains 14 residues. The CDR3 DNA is TGTGCCAGCAGCCTTAACAGGGGGCGGAATGGCTACACCTTC. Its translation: CASSLNRGRNGYTF.

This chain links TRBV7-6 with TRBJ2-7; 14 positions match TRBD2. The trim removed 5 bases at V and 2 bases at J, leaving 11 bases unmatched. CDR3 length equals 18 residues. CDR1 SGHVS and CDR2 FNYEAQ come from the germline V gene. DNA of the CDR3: TGTGCCAGCAGCCTCCGGACTAGCGGGGGGCCAATCCCCTACGAGCAGTACTTC. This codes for CASSLRTSGGPIPYEQYF.

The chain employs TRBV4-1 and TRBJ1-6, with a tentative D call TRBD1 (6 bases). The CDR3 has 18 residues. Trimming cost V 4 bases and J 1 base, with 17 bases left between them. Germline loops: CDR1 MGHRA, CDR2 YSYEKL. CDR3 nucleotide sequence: TGCGCCAGCAGCCGTCACGCGGGGGCCCAATCCTATAATTCACCCCTCCACTTT. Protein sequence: CASSRHAGAQSYNSPLHF.

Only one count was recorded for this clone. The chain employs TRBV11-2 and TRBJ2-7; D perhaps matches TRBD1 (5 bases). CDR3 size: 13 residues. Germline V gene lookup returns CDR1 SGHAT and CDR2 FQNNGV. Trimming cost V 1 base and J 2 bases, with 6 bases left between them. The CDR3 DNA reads TGTGCCAGCAGCTTAGGACAGACCTACGAGCAGTACTTC. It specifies CASSLGQTYEQYF.

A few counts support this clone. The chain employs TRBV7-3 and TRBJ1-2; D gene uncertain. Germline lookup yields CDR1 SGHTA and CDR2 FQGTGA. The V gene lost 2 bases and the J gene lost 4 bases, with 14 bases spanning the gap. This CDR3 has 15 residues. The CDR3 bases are TGTGCCAGCAGCTTAGCGACCACAGCCCTCTATGGCTACACCTTC. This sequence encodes CASSLATTALYGYTF.

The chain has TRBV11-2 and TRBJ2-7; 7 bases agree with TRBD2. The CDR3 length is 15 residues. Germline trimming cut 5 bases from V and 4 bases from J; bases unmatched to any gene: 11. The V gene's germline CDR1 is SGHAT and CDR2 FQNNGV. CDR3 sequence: CASSVVWGGGYEQYF. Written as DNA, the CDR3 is TGTGCCAGCAGCGTGGTTTGGGGGGGAGGGTACGAGCAGTACTTC.

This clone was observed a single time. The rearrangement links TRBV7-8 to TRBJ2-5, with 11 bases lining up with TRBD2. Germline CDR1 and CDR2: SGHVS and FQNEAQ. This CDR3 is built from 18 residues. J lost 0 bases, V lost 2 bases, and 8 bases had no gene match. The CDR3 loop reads CASSLWGSGGANQETQYF. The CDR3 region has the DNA TGTGCCAGCAGCTTATGGGGTAGCGGGGGGGCCAACCAAGAGACCCAGTACTTC.

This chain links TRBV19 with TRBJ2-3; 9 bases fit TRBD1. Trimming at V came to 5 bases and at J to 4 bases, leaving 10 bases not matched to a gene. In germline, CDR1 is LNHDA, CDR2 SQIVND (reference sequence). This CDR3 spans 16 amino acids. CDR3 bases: TGTGCCAGTAGTTTTCCCGGACAGGGGAGTTCAGATACGCAGTATTTT. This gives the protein CASSFPGQGSSDTQYF.

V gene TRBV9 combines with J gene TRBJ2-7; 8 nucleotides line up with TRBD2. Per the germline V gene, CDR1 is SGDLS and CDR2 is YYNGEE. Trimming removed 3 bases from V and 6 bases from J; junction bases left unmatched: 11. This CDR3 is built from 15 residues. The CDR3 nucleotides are TGTGCCAGCAGCGCGGACGGGGGGGTCAGGGCCGAGCAGTACTTC. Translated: CASSADGGVRAEQYF. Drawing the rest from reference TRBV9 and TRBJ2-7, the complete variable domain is DSGVTQTPKHLITATGQRVTLRCSPRSGDLSVYWYQQSLDQGLQFLIQYYNGEERAKGNILERFSAQQFPDLHSELNLSSLELGDSALYFCASSADGGVRAEQYFGPGTRLTVT.

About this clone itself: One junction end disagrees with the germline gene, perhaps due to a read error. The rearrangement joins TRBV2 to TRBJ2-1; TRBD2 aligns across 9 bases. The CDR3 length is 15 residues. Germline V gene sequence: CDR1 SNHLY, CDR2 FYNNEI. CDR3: CASSEAEAGGHDVVF. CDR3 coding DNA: TGTGCCAGCAGTGAAGCCGAAGCGGGGGGCCACGACGTGGTCTTC.

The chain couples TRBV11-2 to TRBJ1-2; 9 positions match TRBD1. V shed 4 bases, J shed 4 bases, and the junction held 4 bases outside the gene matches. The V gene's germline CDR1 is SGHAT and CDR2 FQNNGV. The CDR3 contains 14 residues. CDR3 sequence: CASSSPGQGYGYTF. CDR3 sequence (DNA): TGTGCCAGCAGCTCTCCGGGACAGGGCTATGGCTACACCTTC.

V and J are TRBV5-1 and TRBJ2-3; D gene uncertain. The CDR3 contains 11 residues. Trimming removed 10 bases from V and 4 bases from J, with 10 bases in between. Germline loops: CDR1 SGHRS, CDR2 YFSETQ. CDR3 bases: TGCGCCTCAGCTGATCCAGATACGCAGTATTTT. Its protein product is CASADPDTQYF.

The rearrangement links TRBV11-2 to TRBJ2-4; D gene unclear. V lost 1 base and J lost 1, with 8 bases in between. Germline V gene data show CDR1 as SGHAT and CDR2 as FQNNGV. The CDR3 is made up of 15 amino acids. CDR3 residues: CASSLAVGAKNIQYF. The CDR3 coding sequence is TGTGCCAGCAGCTTAGCCGTCGGGGCCAAAAACATTCAGTACTTC.

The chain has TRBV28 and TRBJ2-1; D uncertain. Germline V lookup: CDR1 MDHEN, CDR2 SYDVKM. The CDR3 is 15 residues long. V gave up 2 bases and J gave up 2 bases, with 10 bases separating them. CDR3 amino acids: CASSLPPRPYNEQFF. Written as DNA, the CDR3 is TGTGCCAGCAGTTTACCCCCTAGGCCCTACAATGAGCAGTTCTTC.

The CDR3 region is CASSLGLFATPNTEAFF. CDR3 bases: TGTGCCAGCAGCTTAGGGCTTTTTGCGACACCTAACACTGAAGCTTTCTTT. V usage is TRBV7-2 and J usage is TRBJ1-1; D not resolved. The CDR3 is made up of 17 amino acids. The V gene's germline CDR1 is SGHTA and CDR2 FQGNSA. Trimming stripped 1 base from V and 2 bases from J, with 17 bases between.

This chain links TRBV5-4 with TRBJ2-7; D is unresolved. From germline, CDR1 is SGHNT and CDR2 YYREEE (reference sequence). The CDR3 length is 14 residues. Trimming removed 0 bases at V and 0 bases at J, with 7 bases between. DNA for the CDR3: TGTGCCAGCAGCTTGGACTTGAGCTCCTACGAGCAGTACTTC. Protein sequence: CASSLDLSSYEQYF.

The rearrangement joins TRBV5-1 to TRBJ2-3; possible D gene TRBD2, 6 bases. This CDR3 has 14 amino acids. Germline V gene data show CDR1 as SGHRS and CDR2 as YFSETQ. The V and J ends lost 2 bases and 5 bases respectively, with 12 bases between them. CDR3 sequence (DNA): TGCGCCAGCAGCTTTCTGCAGGGAGGAGATACGCAGTATTTT. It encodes CASSFLQGGDTQYF.

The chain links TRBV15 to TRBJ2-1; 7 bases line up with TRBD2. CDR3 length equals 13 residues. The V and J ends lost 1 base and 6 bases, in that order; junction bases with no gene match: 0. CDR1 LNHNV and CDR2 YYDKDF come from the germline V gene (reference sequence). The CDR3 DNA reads TGTGCCACCAGCAGAGCTAGCGGCAATGAGCAGTTCTTC. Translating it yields CATSRASGNEQFF. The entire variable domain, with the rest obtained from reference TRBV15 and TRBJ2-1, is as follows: DAMVIQNPRYQVTQFGKPVTLSCSQTLNHNVMYWYQQKSSQAPKLLFHYYDKDFNNEADTPDNFQSRRPNTSFCFLDIRSPGLGDTAMYLCATSRASGNEQFFGPGTRLTVL.

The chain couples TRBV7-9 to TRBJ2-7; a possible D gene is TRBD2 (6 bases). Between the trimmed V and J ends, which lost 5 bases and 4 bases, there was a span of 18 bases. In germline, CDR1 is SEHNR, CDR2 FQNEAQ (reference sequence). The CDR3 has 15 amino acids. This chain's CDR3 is CASSPGGTATYEQYF. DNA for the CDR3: TGTGCCAGCAGCCCAGGAGGGACTGCCACTTACGAGCAGTACTTC.

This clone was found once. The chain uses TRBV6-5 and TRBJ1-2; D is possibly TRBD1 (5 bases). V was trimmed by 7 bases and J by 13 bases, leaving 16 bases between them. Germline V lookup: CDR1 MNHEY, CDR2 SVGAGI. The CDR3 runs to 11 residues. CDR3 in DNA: TGTGCCAGCACAGACGGGGGGTCGGGCACCTTC. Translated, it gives CASTDGGSGTF.

This CDR3 is CAWRTGFPDTQYF. The DNA for the CDR3 is TGTGCCTGGCGGACAGGATTCCCCGATACGCAGTATTTT. The chain is built from TRBV30 and TRBJ2-3; 7 bases agree with TRBD1. The CDR3 runs 13 residues. Germline values: CDR1 GTSNPN, CDR2 SVGIG (reference sequence). V trimming: 5 bases; J trimming: 6 bases; junction bases outside the gene matches: 8.